A selection of T cell receptor beta chains follows, all from one sample in a study of control samples from healthy donors and cancer patients. Produced via immunoSEQ multiplex PCR; TCRdb's table is partial and in-frame only. Altogether 150,000 to 200,000 clones are present, 80% to 95% being singletons, with the ten largest covering roughly 2%. The specimen was blood. These receptors came from a woman in her 40s in good health. CDR3s include the opening cysteine and the closing phenylalanine or tryptophan. Each record gives: clone size, J gene, V gene, CDR3 protein. Clone size, where shown, is once, few, many, or a class for clones that have expanded.

clone size: once; J gene: TRBJ1-2; V gene: TRBV5-5; CDR3 protein: CASSLSGGYTF
clone size: few; J gene: TRBJ2-7; V gene: TRBV11-2; CDR3 protein: CASSTDRDSYEQYF
clone size: -; J gene: TRBJ2-7; V gene: TRBV2; CDR3 protein: CASTRDRGDEQYF
clone size: -; J gene: TRBJ1-2; V gene: TRBV6-5; CDR3 protein: CASSYSWTGAYGYTF
clone size: -; J gene: TRBJ2-7; V gene: TRBV18; CDR3 protein: CASSPLGQGYEQYF
clone size: -; J gene: TRBJ1-1; V gene: TRBV5-1; CDR3 protein: CASSPGTGGIKTEAFF
clone size: few; J gene: TRBJ2-7; V gene: TRBV7-9; CDR3 protein: CASTHRTGDSYEQYF
clone size: -; J gene: TRBJ2-3; V gene: TRBV5-5; CDR3 protein: CASSLGPFLDTQYF
clone size: once; J gene: TRBJ1-6; V gene: TRBV5-1; CDR3 protein: CASSLEAPTPNSPLHF
clone size: -; J gene: TRBJ1-6; V gene: TRBV27; CDR3 protein: CASSLSGGLINSPLHF
clone size: once; J gene: TRBJ2-6; V gene: TRBV5-1; CDR3 protein: CASSLPGDSGANVLTF
clone size: -; J gene: TRBJ1-1; V gene: TRBV6-5; CDR3 protein: CASPNPSNTEAFF
clone size: -; J gene: TRBJ2-7; V gene: TRBV6-1; CDR3 protein: CASSDPRRGQGPYEQYF
clone size: few; J gene: TRBJ1-1; V gene: TRBV6-5; CDR3 protein: CASRDSGQPAEAFF
clone size: -; J gene: TRBJ2-7; V gene: TRBV9; CDR3 protein: CASSVFEGGDSYEQYF
clone size: -; J gene: TRBJ1-2; V gene: TRBV4-2; CDR3 protein: CASSQVGEAVYGYTF
clone size: -; J gene: TRBJ1-1; V gene: TRBV5-6; CDR3 protein: CASSFFTEAFF
clone size: -; J gene: TRBJ1-1; V gene: TRBV6-5; CDR3 protein: CASSLTGVDTEAFF
clone size: -; J gene: TRBJ2-5; V gene: TRBV7-2; CDR3 protein: CASSLGHYRGQETQYF
clone size: -; J gene: TRBJ1-6; V gene: TRBV5-1; CDR3 protein: CASSLGIAGISNSPLHF
clone size: once; J gene: TRBJ2-1; V gene: TRBV13; CDR3 protein: CASSLRQGANEQFF
clone size: -; J gene: TRBJ1-1; V gene: TRBV7-2; CDR3 protein: CASSSEQGDWTEAFF
clone size: -; J gene: TRBJ2-7; V gene: TRBV19; CDR3 protein: CASSIDFRDDEQYF
clone size: -; J gene: TRBJ2-3; V gene: TRBV15; CDR3 protein: CATSREQGGDTQYF
clone size: -; J gene: TRBJ1-5; V gene: TRBV5-3; CDR3 protein: CARIPVSQPQHF
clone size: -; J gene: TRBJ2-5; V gene: TRBV2; CDR3 protein: CASGEPETQYF
clone size: -; J gene: TRBJ2-7; V gene: TRBV7-9; CDR3 protein: CASSFTQYEQYF
clone size: once; J gene: TRBJ1-3; V gene: TRBV3-1/TRBV3-2; CDR3 protein: CASSLMGPLGNTIYF
clone size: once; J gene: TRBJ1-1; V gene: TRBV7-9; CDR3 protein: CASSSGTGEVLNTEAFF
clone size: -; J gene: TRBJ2-1; V gene: TRBV19; CDR3 protein: CASSPTRSQGWNEQFF
clone size: -; J gene: TRBJ1-2; V gene: TRBV6-5; CDR3 protein: CASEGNYGYTF
clone size: -; J gene: TRBJ2-5; V gene: TRBV5-6; CDR3 protein: CASSLASQETQYF
clone size: few; J gene: TRBJ1-1; V gene: TRBV4-1; CDR3 protein: CASSQVRANTEAFF
clone size: -; J gene: TRBJ1-5; V gene: TRBV11-2; CDR3 protein: CASSLGKGQPQHF
clone size: -; J gene: TRBJ2-3; V gene: TRBV7-2; CDR3 protein: CASSLSMADTQYF
clone size: once; J gene: TRBJ1-5; V gene: TRBV19; CDR3 protein: CASSRQGDNQPQHF
clone size: once; J gene: TRBJ1-2; V gene: TRBV3-1/TRBV3-2; CDR3 protein: CASSHNQNNYGYTF
clone size: -; J gene: TRBJ1-4; V gene: TRBV6-6; CDR3 protein: CASSRDRGREKLFF
clone size: -; J gene: TRBJ1-2; V gene: TRBV7-9; CDR3 protein: CASSPARWGGYTF
clone size: -; J gene: TRBJ1-2; V gene: TRBV27; CDR3 protein: CASRISRGAFYGYTF
clone size: -; J gene: TRBJ2-5; V gene: TRBV2; CDR3 protein: CASSASRAPSETQYF
clone size: once; J gene: TRBJ2-1; V gene: TRBV18; CDR3 protein: CASSPGTGYNEQFF
clone size: few; J gene: TRBJ2-5; V gene: TRBV6-5; CDR3 protein: CASSFREETQYF